The clone carrying this TCR beta chain has just one count. The data were obtained in a study of blood T cell repertoires in COVID-19. Study context: PBMCs, B-cell-depleted T cells, or T cells were the source of the cDNA or gDNA that made up the material.

Germline V gives CDR1 MDHEN, CDR2 SYDVKM. Trimming removed 6 bases from V and 0 bases from J; junction bases left unmatched: 10. This CDR3 spans 16 amino acids. Authors' methods: The assay estimated nucleated cells by amplifying reference gene primers. Only in-frame clones appear in the TCRdb table, and some are missing; sequencing was by immunoSEQ multiplex PCR. V, J and clone size are taken as reported in that table, and D and trimming were inferred from the DNA itself. The data show around 250,000 clones, around nine tenths seen once. The chain is built from TRBV28 and TRBJ2-5; 7 nucleotides align to TRBD2. The receptor was isolated from a middle-aged man with active or convalescent COVID-19. The sequencing input was peripheral blood. CDR3 in amino acids: CASSSLGEGYQETQYF. CDR3 sequence (DNA): TGTGCCAGCAGCTCACTAGGGGAGGGGTACCAAGAGACCCAGTACTTC.